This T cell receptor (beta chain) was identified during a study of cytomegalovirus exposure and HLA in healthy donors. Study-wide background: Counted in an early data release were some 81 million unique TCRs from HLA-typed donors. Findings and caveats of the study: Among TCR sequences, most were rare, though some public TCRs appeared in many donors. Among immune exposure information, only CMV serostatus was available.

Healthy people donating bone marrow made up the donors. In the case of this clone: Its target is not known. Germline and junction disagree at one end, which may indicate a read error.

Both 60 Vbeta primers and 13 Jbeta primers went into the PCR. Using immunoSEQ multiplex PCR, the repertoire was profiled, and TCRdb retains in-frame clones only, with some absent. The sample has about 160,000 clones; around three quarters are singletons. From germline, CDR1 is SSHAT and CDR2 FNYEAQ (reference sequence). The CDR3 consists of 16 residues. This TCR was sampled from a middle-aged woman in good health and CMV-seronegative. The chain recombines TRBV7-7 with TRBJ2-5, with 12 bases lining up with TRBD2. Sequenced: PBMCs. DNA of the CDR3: TGTGCTAGCAGCCTTAGACTAGCGGGAGTTGGGGAGACCCAGTACTTC. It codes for CASSLRLAGVGETQYF.